This T cell receptor beta chain is from a study of blood T cell repertoires in COVID-19. Study as a whole: Specimens from acute and convalescent COVID-19 originated in the United States, Italy and Spain.

V shed 2 bases and J shed 8 bases, with 10 bases lying between them. The CDR3 consists of 14 residues. From germline, CDR1 is LGHNA and CDR2 YNFKEQ. Assay: immunoSEQ multiplex PCR; the TCRdb copy retains only in-frame clones and omits some. The table lists around 150,000 clones, approximately 85% of them singletons, with around 3.7% in the top ten. This receptor was obtained from a woman aged 45 to 65 with acute COVID-19. The chain combines TRBV4-2 with TRBJ1-6; D unclear. The sequencing input was PBMCs or T cells enriched from blood (not recorded which). DNA for the CDR3: TGTGCCAGCAGCCAACAAATCGGGGATTCACCCCTCCACTTT. Amino acid sequence: CASSQQIGDSPLHF.